Each of the 29 T cell receptor beta chains below was sequenced from the same sample in a study of shared clonotypes between healthy human individuals. Clones were read by immunoSEQ multiplex PCR, and TCRdb kept only the in-frame ones, dropping some. The sample consists of roughly 1.4 million clones, approximately 98.5% of them appearing once. What was sequenced was naive CD4+ T cells sorted from blood. The subset is: CD45RA+ positively selected. The receptors shown here come from a man aged 30 to 45 in good health.

V is TRBV9 and J is TRBJ2-7; TRBD1 matches 7 bases. The CDR3 runs to 15 residues. From germline, CDR1 is SGDLS and CDR2 YYNGEE. The V segment lost 3 bases and the J segment 3 bases; nucleotides outside the gene matches: 9. The CDR3 sequence is CASSEAGTANYEQYF. The CDR3 DNA follows: TGTGCCAGCAGCGAAGCCGGGACAGCAAACTACGAGCAGTACTTC.

The V and J genes are TRBV11-1 and TRBJ2-5; D not resolved. CDR3 length: 11 residues. V gave up 2 bases and J gave up 5 bases, with 3 bases separating them. Germline CDR1 SGHAT, CDR2 FQDESV (reference sequence). The DNA of the CDR3 is TGTGCCAGCAGCTTAACGGAGACCCAGTACTTC. Translated: CASSLTETQYF.

As concerns this clone: No DNA is shown, since the ends of the CDR3 on it are uncertain; the CDR3 is the one TCRdb lists. J is TRBJ2-7 and V is TRBV28; the table's D call TRBD1 went unverified against the DNA. The CDR3 region is 16 residues in length, termini included. CDR1 MDHEN and CDR2 SYDVKM come from the germline V gene. Here the CDR3 reads CASSFGSGTGLLRSYF.

The rearrangement joins TRBV7-6 to TRBJ2-7, with 7 nucleotides matching TRBD1. Germline loops: CDR1 SGHVS, CDR2 FNYEAQ. The V segment lost 5 bases and the J segment 3 bases; nucleotides outside the gene matches: 10. This CDR3 comprises 15 residues. Here the CDR3 DNA reads TGTGCCAGCAGCCTTTTCTCCGGGACAGACTACGAGCAGTACTTC. It codes for CASSLFSGTDYEQYF.

The rearrangement joins TRBV27 to TRBJ2-1, with TRBD1 identical over 7 bases. V lost 5 bases to trimming and J lost 7 bases; unmatched junction nucleotides: 5. Germline assignment: CDR1 MNHEY and CDR2 SMNVEV (reference sequence). The CDR3 has 13 residues. The CDR3 nucleotides read TGTGCCAGCAGTCCGCGACAGGGAAATGAGCAGTTCTTC. Its protein is CASSPRQGNEQFF.

The rearrangement uses TRBV5-6 and TRBJ2-2; no clear D. The CDR3 consists of 16 residues. The germline V and J ends were trimmed by 4 bases and 6 bases, with 19 bases remaining between them. Germline-derived CDR1 and CDR2 are SGHDT and YYEEEE. This CDR3 is CASSPFKVMSSGELFF. In DNA, the CDR3 is TGTGCCAGCAGCCCATTCAAGGTGATGAGCTCCGGGGAGCTGTTTTTT.

This clone was found once. V gene TRBV4-1 combines with J gene TRBJ2-1; no firm D call. The CDR3 is made up of 17 amino acids. The ends were cut back, 1 base at V and 0 bases at J, with 13 bases in the middle. The germline CDR1 and CDR2 sequences are MGHRA and YSYEKL. The CDR3 region is CASSQGVFQSSYNEQFF. The CDR3 bases are TGCGCCAGCAGCCAAGGGGTCTTCCAGAGCTCCTACAATGAGCAGTTCTTC.

This chain joins TRBV15 and TRBJ2-4; no definite D call. Trimming took 1 base from V and 6 from J, leaving 10 bases between them. CDR3 size: 14 residues. CDR1 is LNHNV and CDR2 is YYDKDF in the germline V gene (reference sequence). As DNA, the CDR3 is TGTGCCACCAGCAGAGTAGAACCGACAAACATTCAGTACTTC. Residues: CATSRVEPTNIQYF.

J is TRBJ2-2 and V is TRBV28; D could derive from TRBD1 or TRBD2 (5 bases each). This CDR3 contains 16 residues. Germline CDR1 MDHEN, CDR2 SYDVKM. The germline V and J ends were trimmed by 3 bases and 4 bases, with 15 bases remaining between them. CDR3 in DNA: TGTGCCAGCAGTTTTGGTGCAGGGACGGGCACCGGGGAGCTGTTTTTT. As protein: CASSFGAGTGTGELFF.

The genes are TRBV18 and TRBJ2-7, with 12 bases lining up with TRBD1. V dropped 8 bases and J dropped 7; count of bases not matched to a gene: 6. This CDR3 is built from 13 residues. Germline loops: CDR1 KGHSH, CDR2 LQKENI. CDR3 amino acids: CASAGQGAMEQYF. CDR3 nucleotides: TGTGCCAGCGCGGGACAGGGGGCAATGGAGCAGTACTTC.

This chain links TRBV11-2 with TRBJ1-2; D may be TRBD1 (6 bases). The CDR3 spans 17 residues. Germline CDR1 SGHAT, CDR2 FQNNGV. Trimming removed 5 bases from V and 0 bases from J, with 19 bases in between. CDR3 DNA: TGTGCCAGCAGCCCCCAGGGACACCCCGGAGCTAACTATGGCTACACCTTC. Its translation is CASSPQGHPGANYGYTF.

The chain links TRBV19 to TRBJ1-5, with D perhaps TRBD1 (6 bases). The CDR3 runs 14 residues. V was cut by 6 bases and J by 5 bases, with 14 bases left in between. CDR1 and CDR2 from the germline V gene are LNHDA and SQIVND (reference sequence). The CDR3 spells CASSEQGFDQPQHF. CDR3 sequence (DNA): TGTGCCAGTAGCGAGCAGGGGTTTGATCAGCCCCAGCATTTT.

The sample holds one count of this clone. This sequence joins TRBV7-8 and TRBJ1-1; tentatively, D is TRBD1 (6 bases). CDR1 is SGHVS, CDR2 FQNEAQ, per germline. The CDR3 runs 14 residues. V shed 2 bases and J shed 4 bases, with 11 bases lying between them. DNA of the CDR3: TGTGCCAGCAGCTTAAAGGGGGGCGGCACTGAAGCTTTCTTT. It yields the protein CASSLKGGGTEAFF.

The V gene is TRBV21-1, the J gene TRBJ1-1; the table's D call TRBD1 went unverified against the DNA. TRBV21-1 is noted as a pseudogene. The CDR3 length is 14 residues. In DNA, the CDR3 is TGTGCCAGCAGTCTTACAGGGTTGAACACTGAAGCTTTCTTT. Protein sequence: CASSLTGLNTEAFF.

The chain links TRBV5-4 to TRBJ2-7; a possible D gene is TRBD2 (6 bases). CDR1 is SGHNT, CDR2 YYREEE, per germline (reference sequence). This CDR3 spans 14 amino acids. Trimming took 4 bases from V and 0 from J, leaving 11 bases between them. The CDR3 bases are TGTGCCAGCAGCGCCTCTAGCGACTCCTACGAGCAGTACTTC. Encoded protein: CASSASSDSYEQYF.

The V and J genes are TRBV28 and TRBJ2-1, with 9 bases that match TRBD2. The V and J ends lost 7 bases and 7 bases, in that order; junction bases with no gene match: 5. The CDR3 loop spans 13 amino acids. Germline V gene data show CDR1 as MDHEN and CDR2 as SYDVKM. The CDR3 sequence: CASIIAGENEQFF. CDR3 bases: TGTGCCAGCATAATAGCGGGAGAGAATGAGCAGTTCTTC.

V usage is TRBV7-6 and J usage is TRBJ1-1; D unresolved. Trimming removed 3 bases from V and 4 bases from J, with 9 bases in between. The CDR3 spans 13 residues. Germline V lookup: CDR1 SGHVS, CDR2 FNYEAQ. The chain's CDR3 is CASSLGHGTEAFF. DNA for the CDR3: TGTGCCAGCAGCTTGGGCCACGGCACTGAAGCTTTCTTT.

This chain joins TRBV5-1 and TRBJ1-4; no clear D gene. V gave up 0 bases and J gave up 8 bases, with 11 bases separating them. The CDR3 is 14 residues long. Germline V gene lookup returns CDR1 SGHRS and CDR2 YFSETQ. The CDR3 loop is CASSLAGMPEKLFF. The CDR3 coding sequence is TGCGCCAGCAGCTTGGCTGGGATGCCAGAAAAACTGTTTTTT.

On this clone itself: The sample carries other DNA sequences with the same CDR3. The V call is TRBV9, the J call TRBJ2-7; D might be TRBD1 or TRBD2, each matching 5 bases. Germline V gene sequence: CDR1 SGDLS, CDR2 YYNGEE. V was clipped by 0 bases and J by 0 bases, with 7 bases between them. This CDR3 comprises 14 residues. CDR3 coding DNA: TGTGCCAGCAGCGTAGGGGGGAGCTCCTACGAGCAGTACTTC. Translated: CASSVGGSSYEQYF.

The chain employs TRBV7-8 and TRBJ1-4, with TRBD1 as a possible D gene (5 bases). V was shortened by 5 bases and J by 4 bases, with 14 bases between the two germline ends. The germline gives CDR1 SGHVS, CDR2 FQNEAQ. The CDR3 runs 15 residues. CDR3 sequence (DNA): TGTGCCAGCAGCGTCCGCGCGGGGCTTAATGAAAAACTGTTTTTT. It is translated as CASSVRAGLNEKLFF. Looking up the rest from reference TRBV7-8 and TRBJ1-4 gives the full variable domain: GAGVSQSPRYKVAKRGQDVALRCDPISGHVSLFWYQQALGQGPEFLTYFQNEAQLDKSGLPSDRFFAERPEGSVSTLKIQRTQQEDSAVYLCASSVRAGLNEKLFFGSGTQLSVL.

V and J are TRBV7-3 and TRBJ2-2; 7 nucleotides align to TRBD1. Looked up from germline, CDR1 is SGHTA and CDR2 is FQGTGA. There are 16 residues in the CDR3. With 5 bases clipped from V and 5 bases from J, the junction kept 11 bases outside the gene matches. For the CDR3, the DNA is TGTGCCAGCAGCCGAGGGGCAACAGGGGCAACCGGGGAGCTGTTTTTT. Translation: CASSRGATGATGELFF.

The chain recombines TRBV7-9 with TRBJ2-7, with 7 bases that match TRBD2. CDR3 length: 15 residues. CDR1 SEHNR and CDR2 FQNEAQ come from the germline V gene (reference sequence). The trim removed 3 bases at V and 0 bases at J, leaving 5 bases unmatched. CDR3 nucleotides: TGTGCCAGCAGCTTGGAGCGGGGAATCTCCTACGAGCAGTACTTC. Its protein product is CASSLERGISYEQYF.

The J gene is TRBJ2-7, the V gene TRBV4-3, with a possible D match to TRBD2 (5 bases). CDR3 length equals 13 residues. Per germline, CDR1 LGHNA and CDR2 YSLEER. Trimming pared 5 bases from V and 6 bases from J, leaving 14 bases between. The CDR3 DNA is TGCGCCAGCAGCACGCGGGTCCGGGGCGAGCAGTACTTC. As protein: CASSTRVRGEQYF.

The V call is TRBV10-3, the J call TRBJ2-1; D remains unclear. Per germline, CDR1 ENHRY and CDR2 SYGVKD. V gave up 7 bases and J gave up 2 bases, with 12 bases separating them. The CDR3 length is 14 residues. The CDR3 reads CAIMEQPPYNEQFF. In DNA form, the CDR3 reads TGTGCCATCATGGAACAACCGCCCTACAATGAGCAGTTCTTC.

In DNA form, the CDR3 reads TGCGCCAGCAGTGAGTCGGATTTCTGGGGGAAGGGGAATTCACCCCTCCACTTT. Its protein product is CASSESDFWGKGNSPLHF. The chain recombines TRBV10-2 with TRBJ1-6; TRBD1 is a possible D gene (5 bases). The length of the CDR3 is 18 residues. CDR1 and CDR2 from the germline V gene are WSHSY and SAAADI. The ends were cut back, 0 bases at V and 7 bases at J, with 19 bases in the middle.

The chain links TRBV10-2 to TRBJ2-1; 9 bases agree with TRBD2. The CDR3 runs 14 residues. Trimming took 3 bases from V and 10 from J; bases not matched to a gene: 7. The germline V gene encodes CDR1 WSHSY and CDR2 SAAADI. CDR3 residues: CASSDSGRAAEQFF. CDR3 nucleotide sequence: TGCGCCAGCAGTGATAGCGGGAGAGCCGCCGAGCAGTTCTTC.

The CDR3 nucleotides are TGTGCCAGCAGTTCGACCGGAACTCGCAATGAGCAGTTCTTC. Translating gives CASSSTGTRNEQFF. The J gene is TRBJ2-1, the V gene TRBV27; D not resolved. The CDR3 is 14 residues long. The V end lost 4 bases, the J end lost 6 bases, and 13 bases lay between the germline ends. The germline gives CDR1 MNHEY, CDR2 SMNVEV (reference sequence).

The chain joins TRBV2 to TRBJ1-1; D gene ambiguous. The length of the CDR3 is 13 residues. V was clipped by 8 bases and J by 0 bases, with 10 bases between them. CDR1 and CDR2 (germline): SNHLY, FYNNEI. CDR3 amino acids: CASVGGVNTEAFF. The CDR3 DNA reads TGTGCCAGCGTTGGTGGAGTGAACACTGAAGCTTTCTTT.

Regarding this clone: The identical CDR3 is also encoded by other nucleotide sequences in the sample. The J gene is TRBJ2-5, the V gene TRBV18; D unresolved. CDR1 is KGHSH, CDR2 LQKENI, per germline. The CDR3 has 14 residues. The V and J ends lost 3 bases and 1 base respectively, with 9 bases between them. CDR3 sequence reads: CASSPNRVQETQYF. The CDR3 DNA follows: TGTGCCAGCTCACCTAACCGGGTCCAAGAGACCCAGTACTTC.